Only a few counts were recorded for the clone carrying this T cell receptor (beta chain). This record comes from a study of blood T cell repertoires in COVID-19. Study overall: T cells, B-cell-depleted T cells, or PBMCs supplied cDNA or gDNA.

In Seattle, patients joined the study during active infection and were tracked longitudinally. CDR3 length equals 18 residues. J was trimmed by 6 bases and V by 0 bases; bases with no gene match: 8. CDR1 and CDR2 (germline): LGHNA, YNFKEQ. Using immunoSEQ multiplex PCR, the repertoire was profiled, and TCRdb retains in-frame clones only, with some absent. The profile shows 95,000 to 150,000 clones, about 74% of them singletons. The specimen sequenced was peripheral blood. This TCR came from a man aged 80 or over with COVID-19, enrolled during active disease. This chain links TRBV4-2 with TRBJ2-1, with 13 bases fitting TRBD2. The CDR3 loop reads CASSQDVVGLAGRNEQFF. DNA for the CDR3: TGTGCCAGCAGCCAAGATGTAGTGGGACTAGCGGGACGCAATGAGCAGTTCTTC.